The 2 T cell receptor beta chains given below trace back to one sample, sequenced in a study of CD4 T cells in relation to SARS-CoV-2 and coronaviruses. Their recognized antigens are unknown. The table came from immunoSEQ multiplex PCR; TCRdb's copy has only in-frame clones and leaves some out. Of around 9,700 clones in the sample, around 68% were seen once. Unexposed donor CD4+ T cells date from about 2011-2019, before the COVID-19 pandemic. The cells were cultured for 9 to 11 days before CD4+ T cells were isolated. The sample consisted of CD4+ T cells from PBMCs, cultured in vitro. Receptors originate from a human donor in good health.

The chain has TRBV6-2 or TRBV6-3 and TRBJ2-7; 7 nucleotides agree with TRBD2. Trimming took 5 bases from V and 2 from J; bases not matched to a gene: 0. The CDR3 has 12 residues. CDR1 is MNHEY, CDR2 SVGEGT, per germline. Written as DNA, the CDR3 is TGTGCCAGCAGTGCGGGAGCCTACGAGCAGTACTTC. Its translation: CASSAGAYEQYF.

In DNA, the CDR3 is TGTGCCAGCAGTGATCAGGGATCTATGGGGGAAAAACTGTTTTTT. This sequence encodes CASSDQGSMGEKLFF. The chain couples TRBV25-1 to TRBJ1-4; possible D gene TRBD1, 5 bases. Germline-derived CDR1 and CDR2 are MGHDK and SYGVNS. Trimming cost V 3 bases and J 8 bases, with 16 bases left between them. The CDR3 length is 15 residues.